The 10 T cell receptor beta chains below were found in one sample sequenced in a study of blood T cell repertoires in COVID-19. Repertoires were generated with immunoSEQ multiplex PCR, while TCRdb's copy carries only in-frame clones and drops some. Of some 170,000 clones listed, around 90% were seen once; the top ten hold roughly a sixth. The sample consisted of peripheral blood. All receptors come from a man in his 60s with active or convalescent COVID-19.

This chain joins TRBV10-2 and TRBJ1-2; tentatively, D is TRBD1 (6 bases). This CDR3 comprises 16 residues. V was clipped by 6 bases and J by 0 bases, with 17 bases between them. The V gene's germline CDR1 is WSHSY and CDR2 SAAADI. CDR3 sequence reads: CASSKQVQGPNYGYTF. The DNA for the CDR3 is TGCGCCAGCAGCAAACAAGTACAGGGCCCTAACTATGGCTACACCTTC.

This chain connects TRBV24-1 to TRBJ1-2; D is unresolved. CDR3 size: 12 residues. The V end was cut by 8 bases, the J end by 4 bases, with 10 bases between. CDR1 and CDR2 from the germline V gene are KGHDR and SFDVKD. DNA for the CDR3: TGTGCCACCACGGGGTTCTGCTATGGCTACACCTTC. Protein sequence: CATTGFCYGYTF.

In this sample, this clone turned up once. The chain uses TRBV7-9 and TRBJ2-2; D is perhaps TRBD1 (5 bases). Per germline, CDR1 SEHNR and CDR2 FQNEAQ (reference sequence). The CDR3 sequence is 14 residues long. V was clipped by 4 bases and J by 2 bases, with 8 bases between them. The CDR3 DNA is TGTGCCAGCAGCTCCCAGGGAAACACCGGGGAGCTGTTTTTT. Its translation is CASSSQGNTGELFF.

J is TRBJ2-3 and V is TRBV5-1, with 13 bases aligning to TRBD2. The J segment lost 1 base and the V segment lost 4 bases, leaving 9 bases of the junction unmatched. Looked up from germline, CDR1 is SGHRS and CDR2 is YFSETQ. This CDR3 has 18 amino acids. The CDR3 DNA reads TGCGCCAGCAGCCTACGGACTAGCGGGAGACGTGGCACAGATACGCAGTATTTT. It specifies CASSLRTSGRRGTDTQYF.

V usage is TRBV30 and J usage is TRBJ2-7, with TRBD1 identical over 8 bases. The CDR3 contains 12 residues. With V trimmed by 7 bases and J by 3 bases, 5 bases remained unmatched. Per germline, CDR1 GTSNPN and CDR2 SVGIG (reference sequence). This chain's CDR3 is CASGTGNYEQYF. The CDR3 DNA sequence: TGTGCCTCCGGGACAGGAAACTACGAGCAGTACTTC. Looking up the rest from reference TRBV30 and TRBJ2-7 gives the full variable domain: SQTIHQWPATLVQPVGSPLSLECTVEGTSNPNLYWYRQAAGRGLQLLFYSVGIGQISSEVPQNLSASRPQDRQFILSSKKLLLSDSGFYLCASGTGNYEQYFGPGTRLTVT.

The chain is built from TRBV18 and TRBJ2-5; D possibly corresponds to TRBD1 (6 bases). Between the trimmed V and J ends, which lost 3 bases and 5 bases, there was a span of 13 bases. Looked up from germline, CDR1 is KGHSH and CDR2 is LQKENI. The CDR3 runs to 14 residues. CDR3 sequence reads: CASSPQGMRETQYF. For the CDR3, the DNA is TGTGCCAGCTCACCGCAGGGGATGCGGGAGACCCAGTACTTC.

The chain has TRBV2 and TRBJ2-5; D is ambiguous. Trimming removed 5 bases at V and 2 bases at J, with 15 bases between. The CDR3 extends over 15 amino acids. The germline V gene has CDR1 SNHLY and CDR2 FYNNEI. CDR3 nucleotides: TGTGCCAGCAGTTCCTTTTCAGGTGGGCAAGAGACCCAGTACTTC. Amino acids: CASSSFSGGQETQYF. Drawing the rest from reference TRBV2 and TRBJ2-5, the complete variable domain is EPEVTQTPSHQVTQMGQEVILRCVPISNHLYFYWYRQILGQKVEFLVSFYNNEISEKSEIFDDQFSVERPDGSNFTLKIRSTKLEDSAMYFCASSSFSGGQETQYFGPGTRLLVL.

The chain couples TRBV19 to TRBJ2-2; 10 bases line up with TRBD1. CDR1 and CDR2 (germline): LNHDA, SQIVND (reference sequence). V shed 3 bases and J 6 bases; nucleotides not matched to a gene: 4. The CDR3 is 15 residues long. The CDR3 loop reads CASSMTGGLAGELFF. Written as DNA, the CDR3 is TGTGCCAGTAGTATGACAGGGGGCCTAGCCGGGGAGCTGTTTTTT. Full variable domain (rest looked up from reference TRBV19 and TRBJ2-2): DGGITQSPKYLFRKEGQNVTLSCEQNLNHDAMYWYRQDPGQGLRLIYYSQIVNDFQKGDIAEGYSVSREKKESFPLTVTSAQKNPTAFYLCASSMTGGLAGELFFGEGSRLTVL.

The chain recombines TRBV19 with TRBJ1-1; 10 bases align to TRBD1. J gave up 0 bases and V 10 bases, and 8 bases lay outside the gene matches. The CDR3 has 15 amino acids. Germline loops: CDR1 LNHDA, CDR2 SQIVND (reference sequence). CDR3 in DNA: TGTGCCATTCTCCGGGACAGGGGTTTGAACACTGAAGCTTTCTTT. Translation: CAILRDRGLNTEAFF.

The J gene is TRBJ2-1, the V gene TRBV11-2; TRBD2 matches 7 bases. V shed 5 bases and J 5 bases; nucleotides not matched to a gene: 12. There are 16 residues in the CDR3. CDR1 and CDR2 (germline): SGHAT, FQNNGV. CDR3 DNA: TGTGCCAGCAGCCCTTGGACTAGATCGGCTAACAATGAGCAGTTCTTC. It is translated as CASSPWTRSANNEQFF.